Listed below are T cell receptor beta chains from one sample, sequenced in a study of blood T cell repertoires in COVID-19. Measured with immunoSEQ multiplex PCR; TCRdb has only the in-frame clones, and not every one. The sample includes 120,000 to 150,000 clones, more than 75% of them seen just once. The sample taken for sequencing was peripheral blood. The origin of the receptors is a human donor in a cohort sampled during active COVID-19. Both conserved end residues are part of each CDR3.

v_gene	j_gene	CDR3aa
TRBV7-9	TRBJ2-7	CASSHRVNTYEQYF
TRBV6-5	TRBJ1-2	CASSNRQGAAGYTF
TRBV2	TRBJ2-3	CASSEEGDSDTQYF
TRBV18	TRBJ2-4	CASSGGEPRNIQYF
TRBV20-1	TRBJ2-7	CSAQTNYEQYF
TRBV29-1	TRBJ1-2	CSVEDTSGYTF
TRBV10-1	TRBJ2-1	CASSSGTSTPDEQFF
TRBV28	TRBJ2-3	CASSYPSTGSISDTQYF
TRBV2	TRBJ2-1	CASSLQGRGNNEQFF
TRBV28	TRBJ1-2	CASRGKGILGYTF
TRBV4-2	TRBJ2-1	CASSRRGGTSGVYEQFF
TRBV19	TRBJ1-1	CASSIGTGTEAFF
TRBV4-1	TRBJ2-3	CASSQPIGTSGGATDTQYF
TRBV4-2	TRBJ2-7	CASSQGIAGGQGEQYF
TRBV30	TRBJ1-6	CAWATGGRDTLHF
TRBV28	TRBJ1-2	CASSLNIWGGANYGYTF
TRBV12-3/TRBV12-4	TRBJ2-3	CASSYLRSGETYF
TRBV7-9	TRBJ2-2	CASKPGQGSGELFF
TRBV5-1	TRBJ2-3	CASSFNPPTGISTDTQYF
TRBV7-6	TRBJ1-2	CASSQDREDNYGYTF
TRBV4-2	TRBJ2-6	CASSQGSGGAGANVLTF
TRBV28	TRBJ2-1	CASTRQGALSYNEQFF
TRBV24-1	TRBJ1-2	CATSDSRGRDGYTF
TRBV6-5	TRBJ1-5	CASSPRLDNQPQHF
TRBV5-6	TRBJ1-5	CASSSQGGLQPQHF
TRBV7-8	TRBJ2-3	CASSSRTDIRGRDTQYF
TRBV6-5	TRBJ2-6	CASSRQGTGANVLTF
TRBV30	TRBJ2-1	CAWLPFSGSYNEQFF
TRBV6-1	TRBJ2-7	CASSGTSGGYYYEQYF
TRBV19	TRBJ1-5	CASHHTGNSNQPQHF
TRBV28	TRBJ1-4	CASSSSLGLGEKLFF
TRBV27	TRBJ1-5	CASSLGLGGNQPQHF
TRBV27	TRBJ2-7	CASSPRGGRAGYEQYF
TRBV27	TRBJ2-3	CASSVSGRALRDTQYF
TRBV5-1	TRBJ2-7	CASSFSATYEQYF
TRBV9	TRBJ2-7	CASSPAGGASSYEQYF
TRBV27	TRBJ1-2	CASSFPGNYGYTF
TRBV6-5	TRBJ1-3	CASSYLQGSGNTIYF
TRBV11-1	TRBJ1-2	CASSFSTGDGYTF
TRBV7-8	TRBJ2-1	CASSSKRGGYNEQFF
TRBV2	TRBJ1-2	CASSLLTGYTF
TRBV5-4	TRBJ2-2	CASSLGLAGPTGELFF